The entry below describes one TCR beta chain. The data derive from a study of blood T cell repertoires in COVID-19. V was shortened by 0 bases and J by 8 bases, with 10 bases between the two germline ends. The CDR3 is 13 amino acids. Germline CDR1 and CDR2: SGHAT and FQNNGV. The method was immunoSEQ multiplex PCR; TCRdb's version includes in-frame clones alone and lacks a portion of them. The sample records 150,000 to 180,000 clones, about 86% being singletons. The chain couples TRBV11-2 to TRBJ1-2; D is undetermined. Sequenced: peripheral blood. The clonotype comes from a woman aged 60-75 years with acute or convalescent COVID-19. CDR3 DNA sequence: TGTGCCAGCAGCTTAGAGCATAGTGTAGGCTACACCTTC. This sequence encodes CASSLEHSVGYTF. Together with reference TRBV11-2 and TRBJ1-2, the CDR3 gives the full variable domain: EAGVAQSPRYKIIEKRQSVAFWCNPISGHATLYWYQQILGQGPKLLIQFQNNGVVDDSQLPKDRFSAERLKGVDSTLKIQPAKLEDSAVYLCASSLEHSVGYTFGSGTRLTVV.